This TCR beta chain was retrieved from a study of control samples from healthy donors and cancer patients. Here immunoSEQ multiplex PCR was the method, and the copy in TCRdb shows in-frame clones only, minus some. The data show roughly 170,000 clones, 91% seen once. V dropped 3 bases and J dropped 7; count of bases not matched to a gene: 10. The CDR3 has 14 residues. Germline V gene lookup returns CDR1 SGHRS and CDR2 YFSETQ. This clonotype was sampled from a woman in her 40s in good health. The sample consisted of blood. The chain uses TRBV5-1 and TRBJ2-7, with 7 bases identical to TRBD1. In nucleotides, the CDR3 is TGCGCCAGCAGCTATACAGGGGCCTACGGGGAGCAGTACTTC. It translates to CASSYTGAYGEQYF. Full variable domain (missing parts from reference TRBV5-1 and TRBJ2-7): KAGVTQTPRYLIKTRGQQVTLSCSPISGHRSVSWYQQTPGQGLQFLFEYFSETQRNKGNFPGRFSGRQFSNSRSEMNVSTLELGDSALYLCASSYTGAYGEQYFGPGTRLTVT.